One sample yielded the 9 T cell receptor beta chains listed below, sequenced in a study of blood T cell repertoires in COVID-19. Sequencing was performed with immunoSEQ multiplex PCR; in TCRdb, only in-frame clones are kept and a portion is missing. This sample has approximately 300,000 clones, with more than 85% found just once. The sample consisted of peripheral blood. These receptors came from a man between 40 and 49 years old with acute or convalescent COVID-19.

This clone has more than one count but fewer than ten. V usage is TRBV10-2 and J usage is TRBJ1-2; D perhaps matches TRBD1 (5 bases). The CDR3 length is 15 residues. Germline assignment: CDR1 WSHSY and CDR2 SAAADI. Trimming removed 4 bases at V and 8 bases at J, with 20 bases between. CDR3: CASSGTGVPLSGYTF. The CDR3 region has the DNA TGCGCCAGCAGTGGGACGGGGGTCCCCTTAAGCGGCTACACCTTC.

This clone has just one count. The chain links TRBV3-1 (or the pseudogene TRBV3-2) to TRBJ1-1; D is unclear. Germline CDR1 and CDR2: LGHDT and YNNKEL (reference sequence). V was clipped by 7 bases and J by 5 bases, with 20 bases between them. CDR3 size: 15 residues. This CDR3 reads CASTRAAGGRTEAFF. CDR3 DNA: TGTGCCAGCACAAGGGCCGCCGGAGGAAGGACTGAAGCTTTCTTT.

The chain links TRBV2 to TRBJ2-1; D call uncertain. V was clipped by 3 bases and J by 6 bases, with 12 bases between them. This CDR3 comprises 14 residues. CDR1 SNHLY and CDR2 FYNNEI come from the germline V gene. Here the CDR3 reads CASSDRPGINEQFF. Here the CDR3 DNA reads TGTGCCAGCAGTGATCGTCCTGGCATCAATGAGCAGTTCTTC.

This clone was seen only once. This chain uses TRBV30 with TRBJ2-3, with a weak D call TRBD2 (5 bases). Germline loops: CDR1 GTSNPN, CDR2 SVGIG (reference sequence). The CDR3 totals 14 residues. V was trimmed by 4 bases and J by 2 bases, leaving 13 bases between them. The CDR3 region has the DNA TGTGCCTGGAATCATTGGCGGGCCACAGATACGCAGTATTTT. As protein: CAWNHWRATDTQYF.

In the case of this clone: Since the CDR3 does not end with the conserved phenylalanine or tryptophan, this likely comes from a read error. The DNA is left out, because the CDR3 cannot be placed on it with certainty; the CDR3 is given as TCRdb lists it. The V and J genes are TRBV2 and TRBJ2-7; the table's D call, TRBD2, was not checked against the DNA. Germline V gives CDR1 SNHLY, CDR2 FYNNEI. From its first to its last residue, the CDR3 has 9 amino acids. Here the CDR3 reads CASGGDRTS.

This chain joins TRBV20-1 and TRBJ2-3, with 9 positions matching TRBD1. J gave up 4 bases and V 3 bases, and 5 bases lay outside the gene matches. The CDR3 runs 14 residues. Germline V gives CDR1 DFQATT, CDR2 SNEGSKA (reference sequence). The CDR3 DNA reads TGCAGTGCTAGTAGGGACAGGGCTTCAGATACGCAGTATTTT. Translation gives CSASRDRASDTQYF.

The V call is TRBV3-1 (or the pseudogene TRBV3-2), the J call TRBJ1-6; 10 nucleotides align to TRBD1. CDR3 length: 15 residues. Trimming cost V 4 bases and J 8 bases; bases outside gene matches: 5. Germline-derived CDR1 and CDR2 are LGHDT and YNNKEL (reference sequence). CDR3 in DNA: TGTGCCAGCAGCCGCCGGACAGGGGGGGATTCACCCCTCCACTTT. It is translated as CASSRRTGGDSPLHF.

This clone was counted a single time. The chain couples TRBV5-1 to TRBJ1-3; no definite D call. The CDR3 sequence is 14 residues long. V was shortened by 4 bases and J by 0 bases, with 8 bases between the two germline ends. CDR1 is SGHRS, CDR2 YFSETQ, per germline. CDR3 nucleotides: TGCGCCAGCAGCCAAGCCTTCTCTGGAAACACCATATATTTT. Translating gives CASSQAFSGNTIYF.

The chain links TRBV27 to TRBJ1-5; the D gene is possibly TRBD1 (5 bases). Trimming stripped 4 bases from V and 0 bases from J, with 16 bases between. Germline V lookup: CDR1 MNHEY, CDR2 SMNVEV (reference sequence). The CDR3 runs to 17 residues. The CDR3 is CASSSPQELHSNQPQHF. The CDR3 coding sequence is TGTGCCAGCAGTTCTCCACAGGAACTTCATAGCAATCAGCCCCAGCATTTT.